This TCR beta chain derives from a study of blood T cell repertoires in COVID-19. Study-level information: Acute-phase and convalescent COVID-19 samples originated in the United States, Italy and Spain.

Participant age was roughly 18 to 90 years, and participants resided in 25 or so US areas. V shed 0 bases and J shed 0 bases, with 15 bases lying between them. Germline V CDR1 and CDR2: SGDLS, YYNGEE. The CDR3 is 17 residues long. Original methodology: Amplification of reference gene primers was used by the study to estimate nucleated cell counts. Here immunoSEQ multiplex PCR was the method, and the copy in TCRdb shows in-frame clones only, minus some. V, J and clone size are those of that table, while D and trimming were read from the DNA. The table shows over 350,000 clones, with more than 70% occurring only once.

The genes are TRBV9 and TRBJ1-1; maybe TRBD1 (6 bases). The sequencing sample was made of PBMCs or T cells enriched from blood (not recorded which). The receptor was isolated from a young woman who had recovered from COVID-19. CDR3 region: CASSVASQGPLNTEAFF. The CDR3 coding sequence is TGTGCCAGCAGCGTAGCCAGCCAGGGGCCCTTGAACACTGAAGCTTTCTTT.